These T cell receptor beta chains were read from a single sample in a study of blood T cell repertoires in COVID-19. This table comes from immunoSEQ multiplex PCR, and its TCRdb copy is limited to in-frame clones, with some not included. The sample includes around 20,000 clones, about 90% of them seen just once. The source material was peripheral blood. The source of these receptors is a human donor in a cohort sampled during active COVID-19. Both conserved end residues are part of each CDR3. Each record gives: clone size, V gene, D gene, J gene, CDR3 length, CDR3 DNA, CDR3 protein. D genes are given only for firm matches. Size is omitted from some rows. Given values are once, few, many or a class for expanded clones.

>NA|TRBV5-1|NA|TRBJ2-7|13
TGCGCCAGCAGCCCACAGGGAACCTACGAGCAGTACTTC
CASSPQGTYEQYF
>NA|TRBV19|TRBD1|TRBJ2-5|15
TGTGCCAGTAGTCCGACAGGGTCTTCTGTGGAGACCCAGTACTTC
CASSPTGSSVETQYF
>NA|TRBV10-3|NA|TRBJ2-5|12
TGTGCCATCAGGGACTATGAAGAGACCCAGTACTTC
CAIRDYEETQYF
>once|TRBV5-4|NA|TRBJ1-3|16
TGTGCCAGCAGCCCTTCGGGAAGGGCAGCTGGAAACACCATATATTTT
CASSPSGRAAGNTIYF
>NA|TRBV11-2|NA|TRBJ1-4|17
TGTGCCAGCAGCGCCAGTGGCCCGGGGTGGACTAATGAAAAACTGTTTTTT
CASSASGPGWTNEKLFF
>NA|TRBV28|NA|TRBJ1-5|15
TGTGCCAGCAGTTTCCAGATTCGTAGCAATCAGCCCCAGCATTTT
CASSFQIRSNQPQHF
>NA|TRBV14|NA|TRBJ2-1|15
TGTGCCAGCAGCCACGGACTGGGAACCTACAATGAGCAGTTCTTC
CASSHGLGTYNEQFF
>NA|TRBV9|NA|TRBJ1-2|14
TGTGCCAGCACCAGGTCACAGAATAACTATGGCTACACCTTC
CASTRSQNNYGYTF
>NA|TRBV5-1|TRBD1|TRBJ1-4|16
TGCGCCAGCAGCCCAGAACCGGGACAGGGGAGTGAAAAACTGTTTTTT
CASSPEPGQGSEKLFF
>NA|TRBV19|TRBD1|TRBJ1-4|15
TGTGCCAGTAGTATCCAGGGACAGGGGAATGAAAAACTGTTTTTT
CASSIQGQGNEKLFF
>once|TRBV7-2|TRBD2|TRBJ2-1|15
TGTGCCAGCAGTCTCCGGACTAGCGGGTACAATGAGCAGTTCTTC
CASSLRTSGYNEQFF
>NA|TRBV30|NA|TRBJ1-1|13
TGTGCCTGGACCACAGGAGTCCGGGTTGAAGCTTTCTTT
CAWTTGVRVEAFF
>NA|TRBV6-6|TRBD2|TRBJ2-1|12
TGTGCCAGCAGCCCCGGACTAGTTGAGCAGTTCTTC
CASSPGLVEQFF
>NA|TRBV4-1|NA|TRBJ2-7|14
TGCGCCAGCAGCCAGGGGCTTAGCTCCTACGAGCAGTACTTC
CASSQGLSSYEQYF
>NA|TRBV15|TRBD1|TRBJ2-4|14
TGTGCCACCAGCAGAGGGGGACAGGGCGCCATTCAGTACTTC
CATSRGGQGAIQYF
>NA|TRBV19|NA|TRBJ1-2|13
TGTGCCAGTAGTATAAACACGGGGTATGGCTACACCTTC
CASSINTGYGYTF
>NA|TRBV7-2|TRBD2|TRBJ2-3|17
TGTGCCAGCAGCCGGGGCACGGGAGGGCTCTTCACAGATACGCAGTATTTT
CASSRGTGGLFTDTQYF
>NA|TRBV9|NA|TRBJ1-5|15
TGTGCCAGCAGCTCCGGGGGAGTTAGGGATCAGCCCCAGCATTTT
CASSSGGVRDQPQHF
>NA|TRBV7-8|TRBD1|TRBJ1-1|16
TGTGCCAGCAGCTTACCCCCAGGGGGATTGAACACTGAAGCTTTCTTT
CASSLPPGGLNTEAFF
>NA|TRBV7-9|NA|TRBJ2-7|13
TGTGCCAGCAGCCGTGGACAGAACTACGAGCAGTACTTC
CASSRGQNYEQYF
>NA|TRBV21-1|NA|TRBJ2-5|15
TGTGCCAGCAGCAAAGCGAGGGAGGTGGGGGAGACCCAGTACTTC
CASSKAREVGETQYF
>NA|TRBV29-1|NA|TRBJ1-2|13
TGCAGCGTTGAAGAAACAGGGTCGAGGGGCTACACCTTC
CSVEETGSRGYTF
>NA|TRBV4-3|TRBD1|TRBJ2-6|17
TGCGCCAGCAGCCAACGGACAGGGGTTCAAGGGGCCAACGTCCTGACTTTC
CASSQRTGVQGANVLTF
>NA|TRBV5-1|NA|TRBJ2-2|16
TGCGCCAGCAGCTTGGCCCCGACAGGGAACACCGGGGAGCTGTTTTTT
CASSLAPTGNTGELFF
>NA|TRBV24-1|NA|TRBJ2-5|15
TGTGCCACCAGTCCCAGGCAGGGTATTCAAGAGACCCAGTACTTC
CATSPRQGIQETQYF
>NA|TRBV19|NA|TRBJ1-5|14
TGTGCCAGTAGTGTAGGGGGGGGAAATCAGCCCCAGCATTTT
CASSVGGGNQPQHF
>NA|TRBV24-1|TRBD2|TRBJ2-1|19
TGTGCCACCAGTGATTCGAAAAAACCGGGACTAGAAGGGATGGATGAGCAGTTCTTC
CATSDSKKPGLEGMDEQFF
>NA|TRBV7-9|NA|TRBJ2-2|14
TGTGCCAGCAGCTTAGAGCCGACAACCGGGGAGCTGTTTTTT
CASSLEPTTGELFF
>few|TRBV10-3|TRBD2|TRBJ2-1|15
TGTGCCATCAGTGAGTCAACTAGCGGGGGGGCCGAGCAGTTCTTC
CAISESTSGGAEQFF
>NA|TRBV5-1|NA|TRBJ2-3|14
TGCGCCAGCAGCGCGGGACAGAAGTCGGATACGCAGTATTTT
CASSAGQKSDTQYF
>NA|TRBV24-1|TRBD2|TRBJ2-1|15
TGTGCCACCAGCGTCGGGACTAGCGGGAGTGATGAGCAGTTCTTC
CATSVGTSGSDEQFF
>NA|TRBV7-2|TRBD1|TRBJ2-1|14
TGTGCCAGCAGCTCAGAAGCCGGACAGGGCGAGCAGTTCTTC
CASSSEAGQGEQFF
>NA|TRBV7-7|TRBD1|TRBJ2-5|16
TGTGCTAGCAGCTTAGCCTGGACAGGGTCTATGGAGACCCAGTACTTC
CASSLAWTGSMETQYF
>NA|TRBV6-6|NA|TRBJ2-1|15
TGTGCCAGCAGTTACGGGAGGAGGGGGGGACATGAGCAGTTCTTC
CASSYGRRGGHEQFF
>NA|TRBV4-2|NA|TRBJ2-1|14
TGTGCCAGCAGCCAAGGGCTACCGGGCAATGAGCAGTTCTTC
CASSQGLPGNEQFF
>NA|TRBV5-6|TRBD2|TRBJ2-1|18
TGTGCCAGCAGCTTGGTGGGCCCTTCTAGCGGACGATACAATGAGCAGTTCTTC
CASSLVGPSSGRYNEQFF
>NA|TRBV19|NA|TRBJ1-2|15
TGTGCCAGTAGTACCCATCAGGACGGGAGCTATGGCTACACCTTC
CASSTHQDGSYGYTF
>NA|TRBV7-2|NA|TRBJ1-2|13
TGTGCCAGCAGCTTGCCTCAGAACTATGGCTACACCTTC
CASSLPQNYGYTF
>NA|TRBV30|NA|TRBJ2-2|14
TGTGCCTGGAACAGGGTGGTAAGGACCGGGGAGCTGTTTTTT
CAWNRVVRTGELFF
>NA|TRBV5-5|NA|TRBJ1-1|14
TGTGCCAGCAGCTTGGTTCCCGGGAACACTGAAGCTTTCTTT
CASSLVPGNTEAFF
>NA|TRBV5-8|TRBD1|TRBJ1-3|15
TGTGCCAGCAGTTCAGGACAGGGTTTTGGAAACACCATATATTTT
CASSSGQGFGNTIYF
>NA|TRBV27|NA|TRBJ2-1|10
TGTGCCAGCTACAGGAGTGAGCAGTTCTTC
CASYRSEQFF
>NA|TRBV30|NA|TRBJ1-1|11
TGTGCCTGGAGTAGGGGAGGTGAAGCTTTCTTT
CAWSRGGEAFF
>NA|TRBV2|NA|TRBJ1-2|11
TGTGCCAGCAGCAGAAACTATGGCTACACCTTC
CASSRNYGYTF
>NA|TRBV6-1|NA|TRBJ1-2|14
TGTGCCAGCAGTGAGGGCCCTACCAACTATGGCTACACCTTC
CASSEGPTNYGYTF
>NA|TRBV7-9|TRBD2|TRBJ2-1|18
TGTGCCAGCAGCTTAGGCGGGCGGGGGGGCCGTATTCACAATGAGCAGTTCTTC
CASSLGGRGGRIHNEQFF
>NA|TRBV9|TRBD2|TRBJ2-1|15
TGTGCCAGCAGCGTATTTAGCGGGAGCTACAATGAGCAGTTCTTC
CASSVFSGSYNEQFF